Below are 10 T cell receptor beta chains sequenced from a single sample in a study of low-dose radiotherapy and immunotherapy resistance in tumors. cDNA synthesis used a TRAV/TRBV-specific primer set for both chains. An approximately 19-cycle PCR with a constant-region primer and V-primer adapter amplified TCRs. TCRdb reanalysed the reads using MiXCR and keeps one entry per CDR3 protein. The profile shows under 95,000 distinct CDR3 sequences, roughly a sixth of them singletons. Time point described: before trial treatment. The sample here was PBMCs, taken before treatment. These receptors were collected from a male donor with prostate cancer.

This clonotype has ten or more counts. The rearrangement links TRBV3-1 to TRBJ2-5; D may be TRBD1 or TRBD2 (6 bases each). Germline V gives CDR1 LGHDT, CDR2 YNNKEL (reference sequence). V lost 4 bases, J lost 7 bases, and 16 bases lay in between. The CDR3 has 14 residues. The CDR3 sequence is CASSPGLGGGTQYF. The CDR3 DNA follows: TGTGCCAGCAGCCCCGGCCTGGGGGGCGGGACCCAGTACTTC.

The chain employs TRBV5-1 and TRBJ1-5; D might be TRBD1 (5 bases). The CDR3 extends over 14 amino acids. Germline V lookup: CDR1 SGHRS, CDR2 YFSETQ. Deletions cut 4 bases from V and 3 bases from J, with 11 bases between. CDR3 bases: TGCGCCAGCAGCCGGGACGGCTACAATCAGCCCCAGCATTTT. Protein product: CASSRDGYNQPQHF.

There are many counts of this clonotype. V usage is TRBV4-1 and J usage is TRBJ2-7; D perhaps matches TRBD1 (6 bases). The V end lost 1 base, the J end lost 6 bases, and 13 bases lay between the germline ends. CDR3 length equals 14 residues. Germline loops: CDR1 MGHRA, CDR2 YSYEKL. The CDR3 loop reads CASSQGHRALEQYF. The CDR3 nucleotides read TGCGCCAGCAGCCAAGGACACAGGGCTCTCGAGCAGTACTTC.

Note on this clonotype: It differs at one base from a far larger clone, so likely a read error. This rearrangement joins TRBV6-2 or TRBV6-3 to TRBJ1-4; D gene uncertain. CDR1 and CDR2 from the germline V gene are MNHEY and SVGEGT. Trimming pared 4 bases from V and 7 bases from J, leaving 16 bases between. CDR3 length: 15 amino acids. CDR3 sequence: CASSLSEESSEKLFF. The CDR3 bases are TGTGCCAGCAGTTTAAGTGAGGAGTCGAGTGAAAAACTGTTTTTT.

This clonotype showed up many times. The CDR3 DNA reads TGCGCCAGCAGCTTGGACCGACAGGGGGGATCAGATACGCAGTATTTT. As protein: CASSLDRQGGSDTQYF. This chain uses TRBV5-1 with TRBJ2-3, with 9 bases that match TRBD1. The germline CDR1 and CDR2 sequences are SGHRS and YFSETQ. The junction had 6 bases not matched to a gene; V was cut back by 0 bases and J by 4 bases. The CDR3 totals 16 residues.

In the case of this clonotype: The likely explanation is a read error, given a far larger clone one base away. CDR3 region: CASSAGQGGNIQFF. As DNA, the CDR3 is TGTGCCAGCAGTGCGGGACAGGGGGGAAACATTCAGTTCTTC. This chain uses TRBV6-1 with TRBJ2-1, with 11 positions matching TRBD1. V lost 4 bases, J lost 13 bases, and 9 bases stayed unmatched. Germline lookup yields CDR1 MNHNS and CDR2 SASEGT. The CDR3 covers 14 residues.

This clonotype was seen many times. The chain couples TRBV7-9 to TRBJ1-2, with TRBD1 matching over 7 bases. This CDR3 contains 15 residues. V gave up 2 bases and J gave up 4 bases; unmatched junction bases: 7. The germline gives CDR1 SEHNR, CDR2 FQNEAQ (reference sequence). The CDR3 DNA sequence: TGTGCCAGCAGCTTACCACAGGGGTCCTCCTATGGCTACACCTTC. Its protein product is CASSLPQGSSYGYTF. The full variable domain, completed using reference TRBV7-9 and TRBJ1-2, is DTGVSQNPRHKITKRGQNVTFRCDPISEHNRLYWYRQTLGQGPEFLTYFQNEAQLEKSRLLSDRFSAERPKGSFSTLEIQRTEQGDSAMYLCASSLPQGSSYGYTFGSGTRLTVV.

This clonotype was seen repeatedly, ten times or more. The V call is TRBV7-9, the J call TRBJ1-1; 7 positions match TRBD1. This CDR3 region has 13 residues. Trimming took 5 bases from V and 6 from J; bases not matched to a gene: 6. CDR1 is SEHNR and CDR2 is FQNEAQ in the germline V gene (reference sequence). CDR3 loop: CASSHAQGAEAFF. The DNA of the CDR3 is TGTGCCAGCAGCCACGCCCAGGGGGCTGAAGCTTTCTTT.

This clonotype was counted ten times or more. The chain carries TRBV19 and TRBJ1-3; D gene uncertain. CDR1 LNHDA and CDR2 SQIVND come from the germline V gene (reference sequence). V was shortened by 10 bases and J by 2 bases, with 12 bases between the two germline ends. The CDR3 runs 13 residues. The CDR3 loop reads CATHGEAGNTIYF. The CDR3 DNA follows: TGTGCCACCCACGGGGAAGCTGGAAACACCATATATTTT. The variable domain in full, with the rest retrieved from reference TRBV19 and TRBJ1-3, is DGGITQSPKYLFRKEGQNVTLSCEQNLNHDAMYWYRQDPGQGLRLIYYSQIVNDFQKGDIAEGYSVSREKKESFPLTVTSAQKNPTAFYLCATHGEAGNTIYFGEGSWLTVV.

There are many counts of this clonotype. This chain joins TRBV7-3 and TRBJ1-2; unclear D gene. The CDR3 sequence is 14 residues long. CDR1 is SGHTA, CDR2 FQGTGA, per germline. The ends were cut back, 5 bases at V and 0 bases at J, with 10 bases in the middle. The CDR3 sequence is CASSAGPSNYGYTF. In DNA, the CDR3 is TGTGCCAGCAGCGCGGGCCCTTCTAACTATGGCTACACCTTC.